A single sample is the source of the 9 T cell receptor beta chains below, sequenced in a study of T cells after yellow fever vaccination. From the 5' RACE reads, TCRdb called clonotypes with MiXCR, one entry per CDR3 protein. This sample has some 240,000 distinct CDR3 sequences, with roughly 3.5% found just once. Sequenced here: PBMCs, sampled 15 days after the yellow fever booster vaccination. Receptor source: a man between 18 and 29 years old who received the YFV17D yellow fever vaccine.

In its sample, this clonotype was seen many times. The chain joins TRBV5-1 to TRBJ2-7, with 7 bases fitting TRBD1. Trimming at V came to 3 bases and at J to 1 base, leaving 4 bases not matched to a gene. The CDR3 runs to 14 residues. Germline V gene sequence: CDR1 SGHRS, CDR2 YFSETQ. The CDR3 DNA reads TGCGCCAGCAGCTGGGGGACAGATTCCTACGAGCAGTACTTC. Amino acids: CASSWGTDSYEQYF.

This clonotype was observed at least ten times. This rearrangement joins TRBV5-4 to TRBJ2-7, with 11 bases that match TRBD2. The length of the CDR3 is 15 residues. J gave up 7 bases and V 4 bases, and 10 bases lay outside the gene matches. Germline CDR1 SGHNT, CDR2 YYREEE (reference sequence). CDR3 in amino acids: CASSHIAGGLREQYV. As DNA, the CDR3 is TGTGCCAGCAGCCACATAGCGGGGGGGCTTCGGGAGCAGTACGTC.

This clonotype has ten or more counts. The chain is built from TRBV7-2 and TRBJ1-2; no definite D call. The CDR3 spans 13 residues. Germline-derived CDR1 and CDR2 are SGHTA and FQGNSA. The V gene lost 1 base and the J gene lost 6 bases, with 9 bases spanning the gap. The CDR3: CASSLGPIDGYTF. CDR3 DNA: TGTGCCAGCAGCTTAGGTCCAATCGATGGCTACACCTTC.

The chain carries TRBV12-3 or TRBV12-4 and TRBJ1-6; D may be TRBD1 (6 bases). The CDR3 is 17 amino acids. The V and J ends lost 0 bases and 8 bases respectively, with 17 bases between them. In nucleotides, the CDR3 is TGTGCCAGCAGTTTAGCGGGCCAGGGGAGCATCGATTCACCCCTCCACTTT. Amino acids: CASSLAGQGSIDSPLHF.

This clonotype appeared many times. The genes are TRBV7-6 and TRBJ2-2; D call uncertain. The CDR3 spans 13 residues. Trimming cost V 3 bases and J 6 bases, with 8 bases left between them. Germline V gene data show CDR1 as SGHVS and CDR2 as FNYEAQ. The CDR3 nucleotides are TGTGCCAGCAGCTTGGCTATCCCCGGGGAGCTGTTTTTT. Encoded protein: CASSLAIPGELFF.

This clonotype was picked up many times. The rearrangement uses TRBV5-1 and TRBJ2-1; 10 nucleotides match TRBD2. This CDR3 comprises 14 residues. The germline V gene encodes CDR1 SGHRS and CDR2 YFSETQ. V shed 7 bases, J shed 0 bases, and the junction held 1 base outside the gene matches. The CDR3 DNA follows: TGCGCCAGCGAGCGGGGGGGCTCCTACAATGAGCAGTTCTTC. Translated, it gives CASERGGSYNEQFF.

This clonotype was observed many times. The rearrangement links TRBV7-2 to TRBJ2-2; D might be TRBD1 (5 bases). CDR3 length: 15 residues. Germline lookup yields CDR1 SGHTA and CDR2 FQGNSA. V lost 2 bases to trimming and J lost 1 base, with 8 bases between them. The CDR3 is CASSLRQMNTGELFF. The CDR3 DNA reads as TGTGCCAGCAGCTTAAGACAGATGAACACCGGGGAGCTGTTTTTT. Looking up the rest from reference TRBV7-2 and TRBJ2-2 gives the full variable domain: GAGVSQSPSNKVTEKGKDVELRCDPISGHTALYWYRQSLGQGLEFLIYFQGNSAPDKSGLPSDRFSAERTGGSVSTLTIQRTQQEDSAVYLCASSLRQMNTGELFFGEGSRLTVL.

The gene calls are TRBV20-1 and TRBJ1-4; the D is unclear. This CDR3 is built from 14 residues. Deletions cut 2 bases from V and 2 bases from J, with 9 bases between. Per germline, CDR1 DFQATT and CDR2 SNEGSKA (reference sequence). CDR3 in amino acids: CSARSGLTNEKLFF. The CDR3 region has the DNA TGCAGTGCTAGATCTGGCCTTACTAATGAAAAACTGTTTTTT.

There are many counts of this clonotype. The chain couples TRBV5-5 to TRBJ2-1; D is ambiguous. Trimming took off 4 bases at V and 0 bases at J, with 14 bases between the two ends. The germline gives CDR1 SGHKS, CDR2 YYEKEE (reference sequence). There are 16 residues in the CDR3. CDR3 bases: TGTGCCAGCAGCCAGCCATGGTCTAGCTCCTACAATGAGCAGTTCTTC. It translates to CASSQPWSSSYNEQFF.